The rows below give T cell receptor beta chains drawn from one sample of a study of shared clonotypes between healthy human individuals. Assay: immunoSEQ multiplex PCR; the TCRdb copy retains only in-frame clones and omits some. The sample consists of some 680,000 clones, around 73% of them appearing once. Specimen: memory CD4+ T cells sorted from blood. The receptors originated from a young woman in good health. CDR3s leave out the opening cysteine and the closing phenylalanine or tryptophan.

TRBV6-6 ATARGASDGYT
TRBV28 ASSLHGRASNEQF
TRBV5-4 ASSPQTSYEQY
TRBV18 ASTDTGELF
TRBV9 ASSVRSDTGELF
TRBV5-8 ASSEGTASTNEKLF
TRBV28 ASSLGSYQPQH
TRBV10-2 ASSEGLGVGRNIQY
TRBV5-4 ASSPGSFGQAPLF
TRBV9 ASSSGTHPREELF
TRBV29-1 SVGPGTGISYEQY
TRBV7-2 ASSLSGVPYEQY
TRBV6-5 ASSTEAPYEQY
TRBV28 ASSFVATNEQF
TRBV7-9 ASSLEAANTEAF
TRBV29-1 SVKRELNEQF
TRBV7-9 ASSPSGLHYNEQF
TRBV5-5 ASFEYNEQF
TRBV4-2 VSSQKREGSEQF
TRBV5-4 ASSRGGSTDTQY
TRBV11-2 ASSSGRGRAPYNEQF
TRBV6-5 ASSYDASGYNEQF
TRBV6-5 ASNAGTSAYNEQF
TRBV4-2 ASSQDQVMPNQPQH
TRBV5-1 ASSLVEGANEQF
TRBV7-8 ASSFGFSNQPQH
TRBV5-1 ASSIQGATGELF
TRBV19 ASSISGGRSYEQY
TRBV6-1 ASSDFGWLGNTEAF
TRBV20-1 STTGTYGYT
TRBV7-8 ASSPTARVYEQF
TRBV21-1 ASSIRLGASVLEQY
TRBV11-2 ASSPMGLAVSGETQY